In its sample, the clone carrying this T cell receptor (beta chain) was seen a few times. Germline assignment: CDR1 LGHDT and CDR2 YNNKEL (reference sequence). V was cut by 1 base and J by 6 bases, with 12 bases left in between. The CDR3 spans 15 residues. The record originates from a study of naive and memory T cell subsets. The beta constant-region primer was an equimolar mix of two oligonucleotides covering TRBC1 and TRBC2. The ligated cDNA underwent four PCR rounds using SP2 and nested alpha and beta constant-region primers. Each CDR3 protein gets one entry after TCRdb re-called the UMI-ligation and nested PCR reads with MiXCR. The data show around 110,000 distinct CDR3 sequences, 30% to 45% seen once. CD4 T cells were positively selected, then CD8 T cells from the CD4-negative fraction. Four subsets defined by CD45RA and CD27 were sorted after CD3, CD4, CD8 and live/dead staining.

The material sequenced was central memory CD4+ T cells from blood. This receptor was taken from a human donor in good health. The rearrangement links TRBV3-1 to TRBJ2-2; D not resolved. For the CDR3, the DNA is TGTGCCAGCAGCCAAGTCGCCGGTCCCCCCGGGGAGCTGTTTTTT. Amino acids: CASSQVAGPPGELFF.